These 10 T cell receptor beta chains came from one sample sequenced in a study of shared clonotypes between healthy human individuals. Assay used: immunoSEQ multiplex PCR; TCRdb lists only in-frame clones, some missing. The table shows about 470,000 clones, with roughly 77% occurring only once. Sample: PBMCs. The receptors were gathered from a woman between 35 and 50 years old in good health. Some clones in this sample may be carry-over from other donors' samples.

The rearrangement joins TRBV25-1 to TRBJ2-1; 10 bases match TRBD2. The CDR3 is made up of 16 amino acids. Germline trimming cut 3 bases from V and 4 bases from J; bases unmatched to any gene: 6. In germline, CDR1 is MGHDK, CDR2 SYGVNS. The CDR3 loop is CASSDPLAGVYNEQFF. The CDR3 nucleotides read TGTGCCAGCAGTGACCCCCTAGCGGGAGTTTACAATGAGCAGTTCTTC.

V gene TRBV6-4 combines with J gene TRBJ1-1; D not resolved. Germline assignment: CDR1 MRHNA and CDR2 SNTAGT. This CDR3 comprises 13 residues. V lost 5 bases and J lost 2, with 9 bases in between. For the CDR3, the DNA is TGTGCCAGCAGTAGGGAAATTAACACTGAAGCTTTCTTT. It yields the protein CASSREINTEAFF.

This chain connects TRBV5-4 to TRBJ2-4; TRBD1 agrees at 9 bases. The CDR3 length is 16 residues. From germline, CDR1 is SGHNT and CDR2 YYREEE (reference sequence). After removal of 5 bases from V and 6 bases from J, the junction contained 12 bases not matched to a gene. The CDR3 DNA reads TGTGCCAGCAGTCCCGGGACAGGGACGTTGGGAAACATTCAGTACTTC. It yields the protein CASSPGTGTLGNIQYF.

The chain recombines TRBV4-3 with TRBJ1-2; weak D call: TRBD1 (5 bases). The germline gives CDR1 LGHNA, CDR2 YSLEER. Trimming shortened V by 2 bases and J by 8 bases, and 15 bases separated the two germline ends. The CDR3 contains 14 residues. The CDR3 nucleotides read TGCGCCAGCAGCCAAAGGGGCGCATTTCGCGGCTACACCTTC. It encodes CASSQRGAFRGYTF.

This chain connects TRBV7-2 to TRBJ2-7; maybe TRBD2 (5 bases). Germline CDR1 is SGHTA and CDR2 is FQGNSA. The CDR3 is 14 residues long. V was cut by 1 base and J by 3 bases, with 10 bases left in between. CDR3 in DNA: TGTGCCAGCAGCTTAGGACCCGGGGTCTACGAGCAGTACTTC. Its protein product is CASSLGPGVYEQYF. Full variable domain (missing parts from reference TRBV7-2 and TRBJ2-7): GAGVSQSPSNKVTEKGKDVELRCDPISGHTALYWYRQSLGQGLEFLIYFQGNSAPDKSGLPSDRFSAERTGGSVSTLTIQRTQQEDSAVYLCASSLGPGVYEQYFGPGTRLTVT.

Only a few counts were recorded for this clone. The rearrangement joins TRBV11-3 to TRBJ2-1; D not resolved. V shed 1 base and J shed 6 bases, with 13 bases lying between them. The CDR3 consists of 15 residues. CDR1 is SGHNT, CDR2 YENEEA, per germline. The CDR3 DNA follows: TGTGCCAGCAGCTTAGGAGGTGTGTTCGTCAATGAGCAGTTCTTC. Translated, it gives CASSLGGVFVNEQFF.

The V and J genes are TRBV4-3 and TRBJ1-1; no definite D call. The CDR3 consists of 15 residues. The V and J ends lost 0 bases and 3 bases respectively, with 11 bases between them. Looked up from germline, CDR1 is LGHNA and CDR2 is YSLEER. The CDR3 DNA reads TGCGCCAGCAGCCAAGAGGGCCTACAATACACTGAAGCTTTCTTT. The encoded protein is CASSQEGLQYTEAFF.

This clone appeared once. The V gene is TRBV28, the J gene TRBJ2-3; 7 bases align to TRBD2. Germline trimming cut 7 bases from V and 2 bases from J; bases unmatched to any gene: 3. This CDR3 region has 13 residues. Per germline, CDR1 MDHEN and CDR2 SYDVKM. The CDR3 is CASKAGYTDTQYF. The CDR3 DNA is TGTGCCAGCAAAGCGGGATACACAGATACGCAGTATTTT.

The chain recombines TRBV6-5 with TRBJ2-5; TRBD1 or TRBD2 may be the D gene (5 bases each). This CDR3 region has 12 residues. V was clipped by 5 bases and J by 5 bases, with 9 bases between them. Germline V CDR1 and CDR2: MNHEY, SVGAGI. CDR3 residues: CASSRDGETQYF. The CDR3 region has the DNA TGTGCCAGCAGTCGGGACGGCGAGACCCAGTACTTC.

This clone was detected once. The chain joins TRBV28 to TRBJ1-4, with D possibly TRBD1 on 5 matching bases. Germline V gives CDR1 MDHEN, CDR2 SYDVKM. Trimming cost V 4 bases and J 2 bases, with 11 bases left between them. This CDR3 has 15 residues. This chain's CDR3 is CASSSQGSTNEKLFF. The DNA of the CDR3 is TGTGCCAGCAGTTCCCAGGGAAGTACTAATGAAAAACTGTTTTTT. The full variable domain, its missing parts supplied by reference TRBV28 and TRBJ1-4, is DVKVTQSSRYLVKRTGEKVFLECVQDMDHENMFWYRQDPGLGLRLIYFSYDVKMKEKGDIPEGYSVSREKKERFSLILESASTNQTSMYLCASSSQGSTNEKLFFGSGTQLSVL.